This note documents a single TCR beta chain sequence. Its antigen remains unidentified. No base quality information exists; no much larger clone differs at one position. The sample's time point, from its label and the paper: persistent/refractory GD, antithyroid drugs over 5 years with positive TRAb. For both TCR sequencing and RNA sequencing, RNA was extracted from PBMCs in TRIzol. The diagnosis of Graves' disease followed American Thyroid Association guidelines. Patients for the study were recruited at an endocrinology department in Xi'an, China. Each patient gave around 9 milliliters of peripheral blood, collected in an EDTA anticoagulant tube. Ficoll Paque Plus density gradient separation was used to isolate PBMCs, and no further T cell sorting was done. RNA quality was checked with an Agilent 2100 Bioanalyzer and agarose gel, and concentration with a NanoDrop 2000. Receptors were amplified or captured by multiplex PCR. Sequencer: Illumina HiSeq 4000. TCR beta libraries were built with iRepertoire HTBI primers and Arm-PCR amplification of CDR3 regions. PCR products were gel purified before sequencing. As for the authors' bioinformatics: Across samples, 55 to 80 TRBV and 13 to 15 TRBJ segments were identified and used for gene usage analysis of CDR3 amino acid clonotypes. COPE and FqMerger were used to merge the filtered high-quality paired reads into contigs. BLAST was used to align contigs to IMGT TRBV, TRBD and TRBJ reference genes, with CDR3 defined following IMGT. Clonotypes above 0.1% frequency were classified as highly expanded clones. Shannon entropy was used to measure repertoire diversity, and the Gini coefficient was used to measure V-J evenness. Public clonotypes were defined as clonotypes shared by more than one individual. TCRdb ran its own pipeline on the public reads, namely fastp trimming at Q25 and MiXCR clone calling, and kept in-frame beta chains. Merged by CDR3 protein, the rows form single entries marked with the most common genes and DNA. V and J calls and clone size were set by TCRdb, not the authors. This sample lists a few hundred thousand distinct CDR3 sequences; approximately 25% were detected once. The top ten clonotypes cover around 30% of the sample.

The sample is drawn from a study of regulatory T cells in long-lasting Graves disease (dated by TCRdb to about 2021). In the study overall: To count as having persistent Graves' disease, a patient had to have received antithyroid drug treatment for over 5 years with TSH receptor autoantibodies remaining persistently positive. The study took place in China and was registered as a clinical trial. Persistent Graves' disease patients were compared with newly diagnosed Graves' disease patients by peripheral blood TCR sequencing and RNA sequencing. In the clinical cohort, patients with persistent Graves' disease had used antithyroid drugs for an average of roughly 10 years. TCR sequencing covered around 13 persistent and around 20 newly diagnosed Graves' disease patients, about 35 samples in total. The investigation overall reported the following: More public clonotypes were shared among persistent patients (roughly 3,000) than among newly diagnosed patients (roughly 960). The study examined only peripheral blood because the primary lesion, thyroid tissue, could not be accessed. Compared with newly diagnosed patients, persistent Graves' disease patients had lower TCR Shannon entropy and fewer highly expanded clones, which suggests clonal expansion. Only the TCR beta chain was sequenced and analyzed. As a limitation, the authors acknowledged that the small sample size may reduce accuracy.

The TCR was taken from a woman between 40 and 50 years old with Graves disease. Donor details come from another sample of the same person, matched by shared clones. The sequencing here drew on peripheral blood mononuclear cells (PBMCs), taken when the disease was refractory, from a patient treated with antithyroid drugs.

The CDR3 reads CSAVLAGGPGSEQYF. The bases read TGCAGTGCCGTACTAGCGGGAGGGCCAGGTTCCGAGCAGTACTTC. Here the chain combines TRBV20-1 and TRBJ2-7; 13 central nucleotides agree with TRBD2. V is cut back by 6 bases and J by 6 bases, with 11 bases in the junction unmatched. The cysteine opens and the phenylalanine closes a CDR3 of 15 amino acids. Only the CDR3 region is kept as DNA, spanning 45 bases read in frame from base 1. CDR1 and CDR2 were assigned from the germline V gene (reference sequence) as DFQATT and SNEGSKA.